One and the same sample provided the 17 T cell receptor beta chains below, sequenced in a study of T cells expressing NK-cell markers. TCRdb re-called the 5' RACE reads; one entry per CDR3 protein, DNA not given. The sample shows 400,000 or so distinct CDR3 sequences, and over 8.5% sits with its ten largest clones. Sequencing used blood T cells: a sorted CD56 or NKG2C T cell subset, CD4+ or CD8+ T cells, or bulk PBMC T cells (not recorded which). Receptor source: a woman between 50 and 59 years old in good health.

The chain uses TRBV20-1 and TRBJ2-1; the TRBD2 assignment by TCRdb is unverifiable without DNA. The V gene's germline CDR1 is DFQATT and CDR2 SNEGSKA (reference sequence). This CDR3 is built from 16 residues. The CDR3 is CSARAWGASGRYEQFF.

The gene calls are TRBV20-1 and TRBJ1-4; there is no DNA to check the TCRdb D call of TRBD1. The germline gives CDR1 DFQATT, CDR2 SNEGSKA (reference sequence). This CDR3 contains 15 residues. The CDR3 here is CSASPGTGTGEKLFF.

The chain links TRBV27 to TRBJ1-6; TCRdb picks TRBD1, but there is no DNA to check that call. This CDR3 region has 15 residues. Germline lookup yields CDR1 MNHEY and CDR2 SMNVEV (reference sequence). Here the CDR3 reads CASSWGTVRHSPLHF.

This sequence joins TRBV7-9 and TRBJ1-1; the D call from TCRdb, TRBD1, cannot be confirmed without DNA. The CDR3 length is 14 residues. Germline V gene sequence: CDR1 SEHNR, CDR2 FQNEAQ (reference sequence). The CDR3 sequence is CASSRTGANTEAFF.

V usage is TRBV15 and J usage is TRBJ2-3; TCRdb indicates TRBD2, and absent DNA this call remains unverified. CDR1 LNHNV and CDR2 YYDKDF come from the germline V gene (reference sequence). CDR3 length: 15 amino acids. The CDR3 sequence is CATSRVRLTTDTQYF. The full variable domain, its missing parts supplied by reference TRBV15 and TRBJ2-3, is DAMVIQNPRYQVTQFGKPVTLSCSQTLNHNVMYWYQQKSSQAPKLLFHYYDKDFNNEADTPDNFQSRRPNTSFCFLDIRSPGLGDTAMYLCATSRVRLTTDTQYFGPGTRLTVL.

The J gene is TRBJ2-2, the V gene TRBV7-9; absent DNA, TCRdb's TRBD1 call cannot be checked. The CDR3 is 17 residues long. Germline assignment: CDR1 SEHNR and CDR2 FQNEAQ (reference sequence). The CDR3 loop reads CASSLGTGGAYTGELFF. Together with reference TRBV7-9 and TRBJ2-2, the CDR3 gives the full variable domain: DTGVSQNPRHKITKRGQNVTFRCDPISEHNRLYWYRQTLGQGPEFLTYFQNEAQLEKSRLLSDRFSAERPKGSFSTLEIQRTEQGDSAMYLCASSLGTGGAYTGELFFGEGSRLTVL.

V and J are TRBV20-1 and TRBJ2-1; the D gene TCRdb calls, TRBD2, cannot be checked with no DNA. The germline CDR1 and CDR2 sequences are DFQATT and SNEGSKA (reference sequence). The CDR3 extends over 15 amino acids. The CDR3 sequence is CSARLRGTSGIEQFF.

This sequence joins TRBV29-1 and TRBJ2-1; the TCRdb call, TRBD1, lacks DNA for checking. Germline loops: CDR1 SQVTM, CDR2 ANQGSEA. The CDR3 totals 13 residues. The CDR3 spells CSVDGTAYNEQFF.

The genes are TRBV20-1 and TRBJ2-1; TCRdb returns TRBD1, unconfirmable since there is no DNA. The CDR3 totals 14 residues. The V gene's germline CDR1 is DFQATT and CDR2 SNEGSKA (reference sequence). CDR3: CSARWGRDRNEQFF.

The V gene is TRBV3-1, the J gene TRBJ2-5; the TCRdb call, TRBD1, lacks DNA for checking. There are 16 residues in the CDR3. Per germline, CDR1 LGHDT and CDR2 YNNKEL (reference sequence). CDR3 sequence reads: CASSYDRGVNQETQYF.

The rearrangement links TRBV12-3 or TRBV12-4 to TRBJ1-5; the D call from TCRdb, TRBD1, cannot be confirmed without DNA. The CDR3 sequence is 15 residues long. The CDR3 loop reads CASRWGRKNNQPQHF.

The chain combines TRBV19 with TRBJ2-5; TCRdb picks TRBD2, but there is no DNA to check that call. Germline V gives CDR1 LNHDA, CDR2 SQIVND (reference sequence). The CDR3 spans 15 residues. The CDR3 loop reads CASTSRLAGTETQYF.

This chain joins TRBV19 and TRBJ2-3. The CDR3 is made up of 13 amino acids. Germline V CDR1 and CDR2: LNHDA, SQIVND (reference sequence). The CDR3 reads CASSIEGTDTQYF.

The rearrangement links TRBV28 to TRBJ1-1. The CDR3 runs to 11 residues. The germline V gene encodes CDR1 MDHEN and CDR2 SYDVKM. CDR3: CASRLNTEAFF.

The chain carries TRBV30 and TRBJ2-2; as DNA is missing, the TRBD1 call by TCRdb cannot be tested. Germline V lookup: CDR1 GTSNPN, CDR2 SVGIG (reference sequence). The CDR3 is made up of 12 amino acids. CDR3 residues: CASQDYTGELFF.

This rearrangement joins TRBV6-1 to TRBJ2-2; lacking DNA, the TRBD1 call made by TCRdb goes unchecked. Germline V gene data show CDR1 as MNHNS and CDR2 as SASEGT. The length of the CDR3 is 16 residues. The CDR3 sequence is CASSKWRTANTGELFF.

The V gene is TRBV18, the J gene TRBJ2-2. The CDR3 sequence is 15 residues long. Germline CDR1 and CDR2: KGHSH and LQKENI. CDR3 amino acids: CASSRRTKNTGELFF.